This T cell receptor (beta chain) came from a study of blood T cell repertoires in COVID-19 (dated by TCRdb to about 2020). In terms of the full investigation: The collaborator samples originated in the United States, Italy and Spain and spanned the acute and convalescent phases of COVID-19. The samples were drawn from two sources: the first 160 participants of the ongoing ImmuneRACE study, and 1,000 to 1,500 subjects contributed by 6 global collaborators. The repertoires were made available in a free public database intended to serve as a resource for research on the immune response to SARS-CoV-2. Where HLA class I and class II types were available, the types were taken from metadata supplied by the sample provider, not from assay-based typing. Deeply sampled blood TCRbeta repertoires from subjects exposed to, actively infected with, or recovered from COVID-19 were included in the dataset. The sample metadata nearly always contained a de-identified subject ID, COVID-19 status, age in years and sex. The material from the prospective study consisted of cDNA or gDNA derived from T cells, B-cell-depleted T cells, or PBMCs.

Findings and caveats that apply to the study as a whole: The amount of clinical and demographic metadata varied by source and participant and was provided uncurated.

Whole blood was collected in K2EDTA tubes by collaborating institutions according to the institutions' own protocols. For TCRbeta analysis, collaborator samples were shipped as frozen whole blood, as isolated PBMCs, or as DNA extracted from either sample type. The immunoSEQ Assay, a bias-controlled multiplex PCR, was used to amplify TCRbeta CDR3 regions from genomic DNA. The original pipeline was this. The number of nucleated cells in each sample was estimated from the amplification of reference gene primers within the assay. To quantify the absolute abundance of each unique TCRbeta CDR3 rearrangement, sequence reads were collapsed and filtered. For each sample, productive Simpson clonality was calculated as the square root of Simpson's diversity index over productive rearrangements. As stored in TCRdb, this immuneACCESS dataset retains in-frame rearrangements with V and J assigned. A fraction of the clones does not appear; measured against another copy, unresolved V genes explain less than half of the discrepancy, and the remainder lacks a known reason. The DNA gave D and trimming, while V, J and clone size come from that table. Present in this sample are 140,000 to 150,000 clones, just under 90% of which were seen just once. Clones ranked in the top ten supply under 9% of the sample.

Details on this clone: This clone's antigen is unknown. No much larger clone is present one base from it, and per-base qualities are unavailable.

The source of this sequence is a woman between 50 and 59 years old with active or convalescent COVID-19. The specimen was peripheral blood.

The nucleotide sequence is TGTGCCTGGAGTGCCACCGTTGCGTCCGGGGAGCTGTTTTTT. Its protein is CAWSATVASGELFF. The rearrangement joined TRBV30 to TRBJ2-2, with the D gene not confidently named. V drops 1 base and J drops 6 bases, leaving 12 bases in between. Spanning cysteine to phenylalanine, the CDR3 consists of 14 amino acids. The read is trimmed to its CDR3 DNA, 42 bases read in frame from base 1. Sequences GTSNPN (CDR1) and SVGIG (CDR2) are obtained from the germline V gene (reference sequence).